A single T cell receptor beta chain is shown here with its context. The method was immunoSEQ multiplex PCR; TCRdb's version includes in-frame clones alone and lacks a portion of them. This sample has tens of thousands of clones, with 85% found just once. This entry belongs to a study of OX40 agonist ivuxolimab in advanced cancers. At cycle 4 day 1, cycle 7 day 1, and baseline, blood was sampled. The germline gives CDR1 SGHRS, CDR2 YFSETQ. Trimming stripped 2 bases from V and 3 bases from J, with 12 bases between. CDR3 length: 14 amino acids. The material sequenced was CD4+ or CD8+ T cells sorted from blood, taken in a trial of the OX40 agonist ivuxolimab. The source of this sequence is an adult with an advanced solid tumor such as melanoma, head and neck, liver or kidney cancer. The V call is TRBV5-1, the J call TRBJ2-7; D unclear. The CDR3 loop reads CASSFGPGDYEQYF. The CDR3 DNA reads TGCGCCAGCAGCTTTGGACCAGGAGACTACGAGCAGTACTTC.